This paragraph covers one T cell receptor beta chain sequence. The antigen is not known. Profiled with immunoSEQ multiplex PCR; TCRdb holds only in-frame clones, not every one. This table holds approximately 2,500 clones, roughly 95% found once. The sample originates from a study of graft-versus-host responses after intestinal transplantation. Study in general: Those transplanted obtained multivisceral, liver-intestinal, or isolated intestinal grafts. Anti-thymocyte globulin was used for induction in all recipients, who then took tacrolimus and steroids for two to four years. Whole-study results and caveats: GvH clonotypes were identified within recipient marrow, with a subset emerging first in ileum or blood. Early post-transplant declines in HvG were associated with peak levels of circulating GvH clones.

This CDR3 spans 14 amino acids. V gave up 3 bases and J gave up 2 bases, with 12 bases separating them. Germline-derived CDR1 and CDR2 are SGHRS and YFSETQ. The chain has TRBV5-1 and TRBJ2-7; maybe TRBD2 (6 bases). This receptor was obtained from a human patient who received an intestinal transplant, so some T cells may come from the graft donor. The sequences come from PBMCs, collected about 19 days after intestinal transplant. CDR3 sequence: CASSYGTGAYEQYF. The CDR3 DNA reads TGCGCCAGCAGCTATGGGACGGGAGCCTACGAGCAGTACTTC.